The 6 T cell receptor beta chains given below trace back to one sample, sequenced in a study of cytomegalovirus exposure and HLA in healthy donors. The assay was immunoSEQ multiplex PCR, and TCRdb's table has in-frame clones only and misses some. The sample holds roughly 70,000 clones; 95% to 97% are singletons and the top ten take around 2.5%. The specimen sequenced was PBMCs. These TCRs come from a man between 18 and 35 years old in good health and CMV-seronegative.

V usage is TRBV10-2 and J usage is TRBJ2-1; D is possibly TRBD2 (6 bases). V lost 6 bases and J lost 3, with 12 bases in between. The V gene's germline CDR1 is WSHSY and CDR2 SAAADI. This CDR3 contains 14 residues. The CDR3 coding sequence is TGCGCCAGCAGGGGGCAAGCGGGCTACAATGAGCAGTTCTTC. Protein product: CASRGQAGYNEQFF.

This clone appeared once. The rearrangement uses TRBV27 and TRBJ2-7; weak D call: TRBD2 (5 bases). Germline V gene sequence: CDR1 MNHEY, CDR2 SMNVEV (reference sequence). The CDR3 has 14 residues. V was shortened by 5 bases and J by 1 base, with 12 bases between the two germline ends. DNA for the CDR3: TGTGCCAGCAGTATGCAAGCGGCTTCCTACGAGCAGTACTTC. Protein: CASSMQAASYEQYF.

This clone is a singleton in its sample. The chain has TRBV14 and TRBJ2-2; D remains unclear. Trimming removed 0 bases from V and 4 bases from J, with 15 bases in between. Germline V gives CDR1 SGHDN, CDR2 FVKESK. CDR3 length equals 17 residues. CDR3 nucleotide sequence: TGTGCCAGCAGCCAAGATCCCCCTTCCCAACTCACCGGGGAGCTGTTTTTT. Its protein is CASSQDPPSQLTGELFF.

The gene calls are TRBV6-5 and TRBJ1-5; 11 positions match TRBD1. Trimming at V came to 6 bases and at J to 5 bases, leaving 6 bases not matched to a gene. CDR1 is MNHEY and CDR2 is SVGAGI in the germline V gene. The CDR3 sequence is 15 residues long. CDR3 loop: CASRHGQGADQPQHF. In nucleotides, the CDR3 is TGTGCCAGCAGACATGGACAGGGGGCTGATCAGCCCCAGCATTTT.

This rearrangement joins TRBV19 to TRBJ2-7; TRBD1 aligns across 9 bases. Germline V lookup: CDR1 LNHDA, CDR2 SQIVND (reference sequence). With V trimmed by 3 bases and J by 4 bases, 1 base remained unmatched. The CDR3 is 13 amino acids. The CDR3 bases are TGTGCCAGTAGTATGACAGGGGGTTACGAGCAGTACTTC. Amino acids: CASSMTGGYEQYF.

The V call is TRBV6-1, the J call TRBJ2-5, with TRBD1 matching 7 bases. V lost 5 bases, J lost 1 base, and 7 bases stayed unmatched. Germline CDR1 reads MNHNS; CDR2 reads SASEGT. The CDR3 spans 15 residues. The CDR3 nucleotides are TGTGCCAGCAGTATCGCCGGGACAGCCCAAGAGACCCAGTACTTC. Its protein is CASSIAGTAQETQYF.